This T cell receptor (beta chain) came from a study of blood T cell repertoires in COVID-19. About the study: The origin of the acute and convalescent COVID-19 samples was the United States, Italy and Spain.

In the study's own analysis: The assay estimated nucleated cells by amplifying reference gene primers. Only in-frame clones appear in the TCRdb table, and some are missing; sequencing was by immunoSEQ multiplex PCR. For V, J and clone size, that table is used; D and trimming come from the DNA. The sample holds 150,000 to 180,000 clones, approximately 80% seen once. This CDR3 contains 18 residues. Germline V gene data show CDR1 as LNHNV and CDR2 as YYDKDF (reference sequence). V trimming: 5 bases; J trimming: 5 bases; junction bases outside the gene matches: 20. V and J are TRBV15 and TRBJ1-1, with 7 bases fitting TRBD1. The source of this sequence is a woman aged 60 to 75 with COVID-19, enrolled during active disease. Specimen: peripheral blood. For the CDR3, the DNA is TGTGCCACCAGCGCACGAAGAGGTGCGGGCAGGGGGAGGACTGAAGCTTTCTTT. Residues: CATSARRGAGRGRTEAFF.